This T cell receptor beta chain was recovered during a study of cytomegalovirus exposure and HLA in healthy donors. Regarding the study as a whole: A link between a missense DCLRE1C variant and TCR beta V- and J-gene trimming emerged from a later analysis.

The PCR ran on 60 Vbeta and 13 Jbeta primers. Sequencing was performed with immunoSEQ multiplex PCR; in TCRdb, only in-frame clones are kept and a portion is missing. The profile shows approximately 180,000 clones, over 75% of them singletons. Worth noting for this clone: Its antigen is still unknown.

V gave up 0 bases and J gave up 1 base, with 13 bases separating them. Looked up from germline, CDR1 is SGHRS and CDR2 is YFSETQ. The CDR3 is 17 amino acids. The gene calls are TRBV5-1 and TRBJ2-2, with TRBD1 as a possible D gene (5 bases). This TCR came from a man aged 40-49 years in good health and CMV-seropositive. The sample was PBMCs. The CDR3 nucleotides read TGCGCCAGCAGCTTGGGGGCGACAGCCATGAACACCGGGGAGCTGTTTTTT. Its translation: CASSLGATAMNTGELFF.